This TCR beta chain was observed in a study of beta chain features in type 1 diabetes. The sample holds a few counts of this clone. All of the isolated RNA was reverse transcribed, so expressed TCRB transcripts were sequenced. Using immunoSEQ multiplex PCR, the repertoire was profiled, and TCRdb retains in-frame clones only, with some absent. The profile shows some 270,000 clones, 14% of them singletons. The CDR3 is made up of 16 amino acids. Looked up from germline, CDR1 is SGDLS and CDR2 is YYNGEE. After removal of 0 bases from V and 4 bases from J, the junction contained 4 bases not matched to a gene.

Material: naive CD4+ T cells from blood. V gene TRBV9 combines with J gene TRBJ1-6, with 7 bases aligning to TRBD1. The clonotype comes from a woman between 35 and 50 years old in good health. CDR3 protein: CASSVGDSSYNSPLHF. The DNA of the CDR3 is TGTGCCAGCAGCGTAGGGGACAGTAGTTATAATTCACCCCTCCACTTT. The full variable domain, its missing parts supplied by reference TRBV9 and TRBJ1-6, is DSGVTQTPKHLITATGQRVTLRCSPRSGDLSVYWYQQSLDQGLQFLIQYYNGEERAKGNILERFSAQQFPDLHSELNLSSLELGDSALYFCASSVGDSSYNSPLHFGNGTRLTVT.